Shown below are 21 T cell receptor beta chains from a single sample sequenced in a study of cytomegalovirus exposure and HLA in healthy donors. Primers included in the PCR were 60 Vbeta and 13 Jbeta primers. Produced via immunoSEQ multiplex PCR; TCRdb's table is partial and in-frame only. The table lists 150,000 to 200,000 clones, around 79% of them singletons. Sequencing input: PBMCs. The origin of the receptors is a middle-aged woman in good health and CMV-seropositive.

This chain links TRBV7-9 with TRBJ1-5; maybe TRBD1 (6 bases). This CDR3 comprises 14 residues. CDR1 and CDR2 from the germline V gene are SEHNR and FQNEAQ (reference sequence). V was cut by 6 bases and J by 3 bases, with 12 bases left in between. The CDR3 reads CASRHDRNNQPQHF. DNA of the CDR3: TGTGCCAGCAGGCATGACAGGAACAATCAGCCCCAGCATTTT.

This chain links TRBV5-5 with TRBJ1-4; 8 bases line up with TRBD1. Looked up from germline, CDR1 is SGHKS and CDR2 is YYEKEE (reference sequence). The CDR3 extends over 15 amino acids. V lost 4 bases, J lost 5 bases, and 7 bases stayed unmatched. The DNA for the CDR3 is TGTGCCAGCAGCACAGGACAGGGCCCCAATGAAAAACTGTTTTTT. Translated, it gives CASSTGQGPNEKLFF. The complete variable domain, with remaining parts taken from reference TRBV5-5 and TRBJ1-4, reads DAGVTQSPTHLIKTRGQQVTLRCSPISGHKSVSWYQQVLGQGPQFIFQYYEKEERGRGNFPDRFSARQFPNYSSELNVNALLLGDSALYLCASSTGQGPNEKLFFGSGTQLSVL.

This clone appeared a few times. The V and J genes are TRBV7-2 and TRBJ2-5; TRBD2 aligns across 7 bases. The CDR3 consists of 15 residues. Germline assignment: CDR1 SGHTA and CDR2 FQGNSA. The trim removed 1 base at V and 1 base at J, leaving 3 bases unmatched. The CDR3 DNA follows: TGTGCCAGCAGCTTAGGACCTAGCGGCCAAGAGACCCAGTACTTC. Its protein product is CASSLGPSGQETQYF.

This chain's CDR3 is CASSEERGSTEAFF. For the CDR3, the DNA is TGTGCCAGCAGTGAAGAACGGGGTAGTACTGAAGCTTTCTTT. The chain recombines TRBV2 with TRBJ1-1; D is unclear. CDR3 length: 14 amino acids. The germline CDR1 and CDR2 sequences are SNHLY and FYNNEI. Between the trimmed V and J ends, which lost 1 base and 5 bases, there was a span of 11 bases.

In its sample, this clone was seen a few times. CDR3 region: CASSYGRDYEQYF. For the CDR3, the DNA is TGTGCCAGCAGTTACGGCAGGGATTACGAGCAGTACTTC. The chain combines TRBV6-6 with TRBJ2-7; D is perhaps TRBD1 (5 bases). V lost 2 bases, J lost 4 bases, and 9 bases lay in between. Germline CDR1 is MNHNY and CDR2 is SVGAGI (reference sequence). The CDR3 has 13 amino acids.

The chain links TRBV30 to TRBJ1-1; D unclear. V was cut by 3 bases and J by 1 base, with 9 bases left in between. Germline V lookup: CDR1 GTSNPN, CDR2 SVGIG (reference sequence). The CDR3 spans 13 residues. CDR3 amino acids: CAWSAGENTEAFF. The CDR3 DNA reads TGTGCCTGGAGCGCCGGGGAGAACACTGAAGCTTTCTTT.

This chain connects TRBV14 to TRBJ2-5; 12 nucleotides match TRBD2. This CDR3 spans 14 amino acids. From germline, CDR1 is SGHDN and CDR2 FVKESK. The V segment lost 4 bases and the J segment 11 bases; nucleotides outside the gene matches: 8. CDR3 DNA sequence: TGTGCCAGCAGCCTGGTGACTAGCGGGGGCCGGCAGTACTTC. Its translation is CASSLVTSGGRQYF.

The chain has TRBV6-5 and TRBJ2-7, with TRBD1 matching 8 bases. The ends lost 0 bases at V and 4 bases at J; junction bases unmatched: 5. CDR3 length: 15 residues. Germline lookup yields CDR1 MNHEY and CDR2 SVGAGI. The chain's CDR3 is CASSYSPGGFYEQYF. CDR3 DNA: TGTGCCAGCAGTTACTCGCCAGGGGGCTTTTACGAGCAGTACTTC.

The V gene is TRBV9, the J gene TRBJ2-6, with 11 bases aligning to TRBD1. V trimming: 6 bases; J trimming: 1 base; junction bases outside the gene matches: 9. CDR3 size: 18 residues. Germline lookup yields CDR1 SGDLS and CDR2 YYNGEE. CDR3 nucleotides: TGTGCCAGCACCATTACCGGGACAGGGGGATCTGGGGCCAACGTCCTGACTTTC. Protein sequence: CASTITGTGGSGANVLTF.

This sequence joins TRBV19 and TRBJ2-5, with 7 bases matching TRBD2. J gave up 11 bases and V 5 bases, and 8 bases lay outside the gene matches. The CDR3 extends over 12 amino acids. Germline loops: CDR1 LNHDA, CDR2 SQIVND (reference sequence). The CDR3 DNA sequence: TGTGCCAGTAGTGAATTCCGGGGGGTGCAGTACTTC. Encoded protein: CASSEFRGVQYF.

Here the CDR3 reads CASSLAGWANVLTF. The CDR3 nucleotides read TGTGCCAGCAGCTTGGCGGGGTGGGCCAACGTCCTGACTTTC. V usage is TRBV5-5 and J usage is TRBJ2-6; D might be TRBD2 (5 bases). Germline assignment: CDR1 SGHKS and CDR2 YYEKEE (reference sequence). V was clipped by 0 bases and J by 5 bases, with 6 bases between them. The CDR3 sequence is 14 residues long.

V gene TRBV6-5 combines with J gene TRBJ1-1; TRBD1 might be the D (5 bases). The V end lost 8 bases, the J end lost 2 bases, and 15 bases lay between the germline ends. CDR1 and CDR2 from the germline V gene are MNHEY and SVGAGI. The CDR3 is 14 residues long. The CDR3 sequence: CASGTYGGNTEAFF. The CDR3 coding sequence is TGTGCCAGCGGCACTTACGGGGGTAACACTGAAGCTTTCTTT.

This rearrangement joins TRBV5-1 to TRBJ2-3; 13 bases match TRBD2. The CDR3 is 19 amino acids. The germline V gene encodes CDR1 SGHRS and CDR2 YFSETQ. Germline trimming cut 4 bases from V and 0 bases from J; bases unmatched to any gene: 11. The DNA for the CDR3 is TGCGCCAGCAGCCTCCTACTAGCGGGAGGGCCATCTAGCACAGATACGCAGTATTTT. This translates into CASSLLLAGGPSSTDTQYF.

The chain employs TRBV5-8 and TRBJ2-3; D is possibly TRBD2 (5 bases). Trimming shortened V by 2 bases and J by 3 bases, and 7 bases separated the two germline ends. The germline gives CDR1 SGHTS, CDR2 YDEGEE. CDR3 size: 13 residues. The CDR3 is CASSFRGTDTQYF. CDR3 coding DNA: TGTGCCAGCAGCTTTCGCGGGACAGATACGCAGTATTTT.

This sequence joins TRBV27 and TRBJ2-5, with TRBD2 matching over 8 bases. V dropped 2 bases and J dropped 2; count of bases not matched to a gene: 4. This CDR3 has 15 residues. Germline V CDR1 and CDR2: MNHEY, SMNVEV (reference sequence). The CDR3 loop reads CASSLASGGQETQYF. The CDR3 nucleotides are TGTGCCAGCAGTTTAGCGAGCGGGGGTCAAGAGACCCAGTACTTC.

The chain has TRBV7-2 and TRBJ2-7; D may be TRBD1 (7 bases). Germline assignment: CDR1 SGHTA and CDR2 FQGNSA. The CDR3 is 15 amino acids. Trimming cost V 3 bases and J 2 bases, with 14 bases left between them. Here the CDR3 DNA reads TGTGCCAGCAGCTTTAGTGCAGGGGGGACCTACGAGCAGTACTTC. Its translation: CASSFSAGGTYEQYF.

The CDR3 DNA reads as TGTGCCAGCAGCTCCTCCCTCGAGGCCCAGTACTTC. This translates into CASSSSLEAQYF. This sequence joins TRBV7-2 and TRBJ2-5; no firm D call. Germline-derived CDR1 and CDR2 are SGHTA and FQGNSA. The CDR3 loop spans 12 amino acids. The V end was cut by 4 bases, the J end by 9 bases, with 12 bases between.

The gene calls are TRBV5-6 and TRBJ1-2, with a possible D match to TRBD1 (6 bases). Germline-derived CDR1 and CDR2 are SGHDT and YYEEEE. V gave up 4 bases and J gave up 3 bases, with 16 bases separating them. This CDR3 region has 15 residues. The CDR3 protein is CASSSGAGAHYGYTF. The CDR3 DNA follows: TGTGCCAGCAGCAGTGGTGCAGGGGCCCACTATGGCTACACCTTC.

The CDR3 reads CASRAPDRGDYGYTF. The CDR3 bases are TGTGCCAGCAGGGCTCCGGACAGGGGAGACTATGGCTACACCTTC. The chain recombines TRBV6-5 with TRBJ1-2; TRBD1 agrees at 9 bases. There are 15 residues in the CDR3. V shed 6 bases, J shed 3 bases, and the junction held 8 bases outside the gene matches. Germline CDR1 MNHEY, CDR2 SVGAGI.

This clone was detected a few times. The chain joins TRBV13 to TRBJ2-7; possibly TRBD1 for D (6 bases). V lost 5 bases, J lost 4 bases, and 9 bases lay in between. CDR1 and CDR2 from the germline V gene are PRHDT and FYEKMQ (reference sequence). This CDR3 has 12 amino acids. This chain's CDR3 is CASSADRYEQYF. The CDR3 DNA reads TGTGCCAGCAGCGCGGACAGATACGAGCAGTACTTC.

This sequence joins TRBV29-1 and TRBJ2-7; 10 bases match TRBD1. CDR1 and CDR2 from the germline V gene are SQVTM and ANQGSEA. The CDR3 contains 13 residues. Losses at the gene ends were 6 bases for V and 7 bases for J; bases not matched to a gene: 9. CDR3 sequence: CSVVDRGLGEQYF. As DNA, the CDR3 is TGCAGCGTCGTCGACAGGGGGCTGGGGGAGCAGTACTTC.